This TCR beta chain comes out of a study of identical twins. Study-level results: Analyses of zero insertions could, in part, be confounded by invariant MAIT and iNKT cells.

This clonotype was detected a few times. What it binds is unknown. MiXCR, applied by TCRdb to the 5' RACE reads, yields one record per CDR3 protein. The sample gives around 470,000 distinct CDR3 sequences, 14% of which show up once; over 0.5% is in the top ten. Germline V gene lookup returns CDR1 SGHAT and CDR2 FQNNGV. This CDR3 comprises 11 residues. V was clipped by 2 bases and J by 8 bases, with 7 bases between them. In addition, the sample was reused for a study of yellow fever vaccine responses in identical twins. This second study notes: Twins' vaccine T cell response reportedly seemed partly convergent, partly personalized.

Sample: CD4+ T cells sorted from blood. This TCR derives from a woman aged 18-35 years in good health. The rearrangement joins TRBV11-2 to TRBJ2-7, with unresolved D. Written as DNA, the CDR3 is TGTGCCAGCAGCTTACCAGGAAAGCAGTACTTC. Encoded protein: CASSLPGKQYF.